This T cell receptor beta chain stems from a study of beta chain features in type 1 diabetes. The germline CDR1 and CDR2 sequences are SQVTM and ANQGSEA. This CDR3 is built from 14 residues. Losses at the gene ends were 7 bases for V and 0 bases for J; bases not matched to a gene: 3. This clone was picked up a small number of times. The target antigen is unknown. Findings and limits, study-wide: Using cDNA template may skew counts toward highly expressing activated cells. All four CD4+ subsets from Type 1 diabetes patients carried moderately but significantly shorter TCRB CDR3s. Healthy donors had naive, central memory and Treg TCRB repertoires that appeared less similar than those seen among patients.

TCRB transcripts that were expressed got sequenced, as all of the isolated RNA had been reverse transcribed. Clones were sequenced by immunoSEQ multiplex PCR, and TCRdb holds only the in-frame ones, with some missing. This repertoire shows under 400,000 clones, 10% to 15% found once; its top ten account for approximately 0.011%. The chain carries TRBV29-1 and TRBJ2-5; 12 bases agree with TRBD1. The clonotype comes from a woman younger than 35 with type 1 diabetes. Sequenced sample: naive CD4+ T cells from blood. This chain's CDR3 is CSGGQGAHQETQYF. In nucleotides, the CDR3 is TGCAGCGGGGGACAGGGGGCCCACCAAGAGACCCAGTACTTC.